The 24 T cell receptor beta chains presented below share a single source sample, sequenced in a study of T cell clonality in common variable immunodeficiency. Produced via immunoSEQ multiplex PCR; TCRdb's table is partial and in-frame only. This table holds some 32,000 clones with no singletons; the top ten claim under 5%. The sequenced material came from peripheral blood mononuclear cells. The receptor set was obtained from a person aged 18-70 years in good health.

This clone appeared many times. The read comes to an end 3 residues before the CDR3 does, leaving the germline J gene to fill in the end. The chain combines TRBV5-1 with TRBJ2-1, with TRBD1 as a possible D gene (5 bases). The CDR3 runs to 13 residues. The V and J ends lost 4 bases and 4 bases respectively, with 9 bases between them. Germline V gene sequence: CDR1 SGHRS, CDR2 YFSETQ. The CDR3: CASSQGSYNEQFF. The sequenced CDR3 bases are TGCGCCAGCAGCCAGGGTTCTTACAATGAG.

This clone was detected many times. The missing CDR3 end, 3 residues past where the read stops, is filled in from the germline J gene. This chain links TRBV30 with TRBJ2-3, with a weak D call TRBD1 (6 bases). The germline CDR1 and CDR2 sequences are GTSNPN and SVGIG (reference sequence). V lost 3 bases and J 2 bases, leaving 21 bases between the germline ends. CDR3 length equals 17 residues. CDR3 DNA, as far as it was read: TGTGCCTGGAGGAAGGGGGAGCGATTGCCACCCACAGATACG. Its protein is CAWRKGERLPPTDT. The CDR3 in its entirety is CAWRKGERLPPTDTQYF.

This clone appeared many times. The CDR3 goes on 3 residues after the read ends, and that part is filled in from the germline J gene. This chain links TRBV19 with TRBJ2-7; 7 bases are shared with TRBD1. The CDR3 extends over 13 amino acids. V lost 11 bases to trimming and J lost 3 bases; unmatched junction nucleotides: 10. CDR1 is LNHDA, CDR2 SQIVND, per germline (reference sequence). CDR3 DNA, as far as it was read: TGTGCCGGAGACAGGGTAGGGGTCTACGAG. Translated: CAGDRVGVYE. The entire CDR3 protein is CAGDRVGVYEQYF.

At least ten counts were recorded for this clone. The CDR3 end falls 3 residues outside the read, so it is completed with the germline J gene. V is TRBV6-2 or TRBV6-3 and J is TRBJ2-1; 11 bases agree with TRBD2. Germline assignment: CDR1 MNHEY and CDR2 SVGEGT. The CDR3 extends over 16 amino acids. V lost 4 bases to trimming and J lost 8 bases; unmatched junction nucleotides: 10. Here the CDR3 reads CASSWELAGEEDEQFF. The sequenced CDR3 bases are TGTGCCAGCAGTTGGGAACTAGCGGGAGAAGAGGATGAG.

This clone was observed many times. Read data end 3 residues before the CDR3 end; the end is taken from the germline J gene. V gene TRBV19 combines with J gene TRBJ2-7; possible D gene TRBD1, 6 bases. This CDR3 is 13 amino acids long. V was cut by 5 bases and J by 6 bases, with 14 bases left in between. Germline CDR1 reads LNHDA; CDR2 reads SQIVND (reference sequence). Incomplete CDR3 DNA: TGTGCCAGTAGTGCAACCCGGGACACCGAG. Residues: CASSATRDTE. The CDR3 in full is CASSATRDTEQYF.

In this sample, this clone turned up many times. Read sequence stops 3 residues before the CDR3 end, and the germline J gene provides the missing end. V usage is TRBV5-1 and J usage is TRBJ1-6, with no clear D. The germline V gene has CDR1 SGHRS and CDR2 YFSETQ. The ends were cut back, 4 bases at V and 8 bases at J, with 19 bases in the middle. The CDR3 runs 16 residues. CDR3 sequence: CASSQSPDGGDSPLHF. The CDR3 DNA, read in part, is TGCGCCAGCAGCCAGAGTCCGGACGGCGGGGATTCACCC.

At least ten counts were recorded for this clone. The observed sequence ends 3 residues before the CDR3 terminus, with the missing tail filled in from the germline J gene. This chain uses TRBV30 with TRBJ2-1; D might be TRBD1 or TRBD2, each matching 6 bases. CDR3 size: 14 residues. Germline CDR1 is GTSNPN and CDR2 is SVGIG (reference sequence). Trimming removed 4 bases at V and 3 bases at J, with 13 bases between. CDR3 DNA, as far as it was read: TGTGCCTGGACCTTCGGAGGGGGCTACAATGAG. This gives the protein CAWTFGGGYNE. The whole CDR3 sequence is CAWTFGGGYNEQFF.

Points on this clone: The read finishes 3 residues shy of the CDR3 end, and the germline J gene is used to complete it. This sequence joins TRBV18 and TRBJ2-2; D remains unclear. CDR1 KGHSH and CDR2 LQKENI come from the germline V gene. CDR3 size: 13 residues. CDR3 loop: CASSPPASEKLFF. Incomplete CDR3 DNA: TGTGCCAGCTCACCACCGGCAAGTGAAAAG. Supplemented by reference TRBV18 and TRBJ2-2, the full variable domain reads NAGVMQNPRHLVRRRGQEARLRCSPMKGHSHVYWYRQLPEEGLKFMVYLQKENIIDESGMPKERFSAEFPKEGPSILRIQQVVRGDSAAYFCASSPPASEKLFFGEGSRLTVL.

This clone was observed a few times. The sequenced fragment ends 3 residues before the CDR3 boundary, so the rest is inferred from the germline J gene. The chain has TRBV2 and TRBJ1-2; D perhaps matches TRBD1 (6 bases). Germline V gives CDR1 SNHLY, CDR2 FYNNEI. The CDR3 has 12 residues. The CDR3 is CASSTGTSGYTF. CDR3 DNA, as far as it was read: TGTGCCAGCAGCACCGGGACATCGGGC.

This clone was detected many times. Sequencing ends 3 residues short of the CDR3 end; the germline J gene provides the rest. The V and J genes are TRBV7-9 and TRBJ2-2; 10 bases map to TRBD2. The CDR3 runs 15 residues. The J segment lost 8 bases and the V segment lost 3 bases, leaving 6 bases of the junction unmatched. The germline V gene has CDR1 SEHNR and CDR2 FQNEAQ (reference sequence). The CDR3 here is CASSFSLAGSGELFF. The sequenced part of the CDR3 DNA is TGTGCCAGCAGCTTCTCACTAGCGGGATCTGGGGAG. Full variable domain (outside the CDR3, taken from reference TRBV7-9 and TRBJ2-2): DTGVSQNPRHKITKRGQNVTFRCDPISEHNRLYWYRQTLGQGPEFLTYFQNEAQLEKSRLLSDRFSAERPKGSFSTLEIQRTEQGDSAMYLCASSFSLAGSGELFFGEGSRLTVL.

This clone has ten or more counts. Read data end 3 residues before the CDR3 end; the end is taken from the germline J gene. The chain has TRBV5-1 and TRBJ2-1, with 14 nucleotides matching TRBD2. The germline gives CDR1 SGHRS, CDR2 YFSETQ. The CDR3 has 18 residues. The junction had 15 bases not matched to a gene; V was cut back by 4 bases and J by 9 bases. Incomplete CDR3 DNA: TGCGCCAGCAGCCTCCTACCGGGACTAGCGGGAGAAATACGTGAG. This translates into CASSLLPGLAGEIRE. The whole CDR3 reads CASSLLPGLAGEIREQFF. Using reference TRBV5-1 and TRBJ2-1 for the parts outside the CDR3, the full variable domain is KAGVTQTPRYLIKTRGQQVTLSCSPISGHRSVSWYQQTPGQGLQFLFEYFSETQRNKGNFPGRFSGRQFSNSRSEMNVSTLELGDSALYLCASSLLPGLAGEIREQFFGPGTRLTVL.

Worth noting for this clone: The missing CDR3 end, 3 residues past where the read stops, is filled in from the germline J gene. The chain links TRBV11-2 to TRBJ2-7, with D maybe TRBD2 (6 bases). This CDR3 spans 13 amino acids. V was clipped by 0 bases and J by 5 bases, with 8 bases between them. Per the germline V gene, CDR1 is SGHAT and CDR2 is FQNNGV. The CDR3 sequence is CASSLEGGDEQYF. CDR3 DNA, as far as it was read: TGTGCCAGCAGCTTAGAAGGAGGGGACGAG.

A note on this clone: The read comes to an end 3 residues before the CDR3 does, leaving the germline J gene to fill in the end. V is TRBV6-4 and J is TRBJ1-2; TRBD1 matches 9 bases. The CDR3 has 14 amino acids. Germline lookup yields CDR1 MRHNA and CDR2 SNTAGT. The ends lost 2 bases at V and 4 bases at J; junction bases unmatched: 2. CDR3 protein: CASSDRTGAYGYTF. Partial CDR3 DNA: TGTGCCAGCAGTGACAGGACAGGGGCCTATGGC.

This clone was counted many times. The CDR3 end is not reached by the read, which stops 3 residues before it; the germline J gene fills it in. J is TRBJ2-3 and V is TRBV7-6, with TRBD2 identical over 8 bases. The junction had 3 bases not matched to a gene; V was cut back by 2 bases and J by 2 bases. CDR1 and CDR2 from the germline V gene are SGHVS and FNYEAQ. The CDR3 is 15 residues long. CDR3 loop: CASSLTSGYTDTQYF. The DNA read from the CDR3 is TGTGCCAGCAGCTTAACTAGCGGTTACACAGATACG. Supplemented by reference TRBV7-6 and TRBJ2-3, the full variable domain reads GAGVSQSPRYKVTKRGQDVALRCDPISGHVSLYWYRQALGQGPEFLTYFNYEAQQDKSGLPNDRFSAERPEGSISTLTIQRTEQRDSAMYRCASSLTSGYTDTQYFGPGTRLTVL.

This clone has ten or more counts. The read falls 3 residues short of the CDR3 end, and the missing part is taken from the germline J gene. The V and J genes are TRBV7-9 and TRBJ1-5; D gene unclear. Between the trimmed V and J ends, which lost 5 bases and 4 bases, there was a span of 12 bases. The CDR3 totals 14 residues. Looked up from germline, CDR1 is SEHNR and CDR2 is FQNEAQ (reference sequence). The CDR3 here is CASSTNQANQPQHF. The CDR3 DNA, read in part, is TGTGCCAGCAGCACGAACCAGGCTAATCAGCCC.

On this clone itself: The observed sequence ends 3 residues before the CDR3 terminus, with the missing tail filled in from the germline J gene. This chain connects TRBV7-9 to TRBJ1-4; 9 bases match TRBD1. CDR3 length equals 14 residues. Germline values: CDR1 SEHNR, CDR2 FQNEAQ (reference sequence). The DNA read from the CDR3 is TGTGCCAGCAGCTTAGGACAGGGGGATTCACCA. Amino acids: CASSLGQGDSP. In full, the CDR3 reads CASSLGQGDSPLFF.

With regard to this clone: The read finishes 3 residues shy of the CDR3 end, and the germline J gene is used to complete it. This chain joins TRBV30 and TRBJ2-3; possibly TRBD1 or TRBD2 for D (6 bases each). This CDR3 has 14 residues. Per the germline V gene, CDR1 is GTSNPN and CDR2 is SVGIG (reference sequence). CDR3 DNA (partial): TGTGCCTGGAGTGACTTAGGGGGAGGACAGCCG. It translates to CAWSDLGGGQP. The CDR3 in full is CAWSDLGGGQPQYF.

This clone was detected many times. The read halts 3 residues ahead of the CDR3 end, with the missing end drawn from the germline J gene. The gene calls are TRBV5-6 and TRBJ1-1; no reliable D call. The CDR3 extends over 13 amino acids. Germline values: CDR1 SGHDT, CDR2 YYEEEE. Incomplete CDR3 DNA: TGTGCCAGCAGCTTGGGGCCGAGCGCTGGG. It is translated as CASSLGPSAG. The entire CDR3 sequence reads CASSLGPSAGAFF.

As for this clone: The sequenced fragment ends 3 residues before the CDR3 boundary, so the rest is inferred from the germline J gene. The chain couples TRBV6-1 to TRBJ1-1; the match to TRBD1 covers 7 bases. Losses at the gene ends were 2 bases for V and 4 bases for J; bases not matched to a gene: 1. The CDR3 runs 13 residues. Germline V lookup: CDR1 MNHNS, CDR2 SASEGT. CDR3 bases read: TGTGCCAGCAGTGAAAGGGGGCCCACTGAA. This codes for CASSERGPTE. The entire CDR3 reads CASSERGPTEAFF.

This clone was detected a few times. Partial CDR3 DNA: TGTGCCAGCTCCGAGGACAGGGTTGAGACG. This sequence encodes CASSEDRVET. In full, the CDR3 is CASSEDRVETQYF. The chain combines TRBV18 with TRBJ2-3; 8 bases match TRBD1. The CDR3 is cut off 3 residues early in the read; its end comes from the germline J gene. From germline, CDR1 is KGHSH and CDR2 LQKENI. There are 13 residues in the CDR3.

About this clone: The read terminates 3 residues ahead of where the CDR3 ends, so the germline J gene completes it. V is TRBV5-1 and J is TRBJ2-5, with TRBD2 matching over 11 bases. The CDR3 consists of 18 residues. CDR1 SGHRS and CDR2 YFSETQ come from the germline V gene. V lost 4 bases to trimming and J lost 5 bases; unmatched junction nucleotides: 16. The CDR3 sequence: CASSPMGLTSGSAETQYF. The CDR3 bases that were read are TGCGCCAGCAGCCCTATGGGCCTCACTAGCGGGAGTGCGGAGACC.

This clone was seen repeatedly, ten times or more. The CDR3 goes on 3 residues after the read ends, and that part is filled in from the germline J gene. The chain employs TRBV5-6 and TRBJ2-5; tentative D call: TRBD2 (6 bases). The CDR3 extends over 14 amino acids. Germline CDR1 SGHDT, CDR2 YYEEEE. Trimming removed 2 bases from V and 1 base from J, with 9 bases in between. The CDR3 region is CASSFLAPQETQYF. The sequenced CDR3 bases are TGTGCCAGCAGCTTTCTAGCGCCCCAAGAGACC.

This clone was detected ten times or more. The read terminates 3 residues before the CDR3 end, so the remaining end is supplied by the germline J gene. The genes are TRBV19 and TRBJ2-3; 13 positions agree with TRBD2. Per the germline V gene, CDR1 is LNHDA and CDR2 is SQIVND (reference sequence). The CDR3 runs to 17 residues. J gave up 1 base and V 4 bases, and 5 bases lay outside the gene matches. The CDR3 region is CASSKWTSGGRTDTQYF. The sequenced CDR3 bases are TGTGCCAGTAGTAAATGGACTAGCGGGGGACGCACAGATACG. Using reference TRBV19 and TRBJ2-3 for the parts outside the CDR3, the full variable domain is DGGITQSPKYLFRKEGQNVTLSCEQNLNHDAMYWYRQDPGQGLRLIYYSQIVNDFQKGDIAEGYSVSREKKESFPLTVTSAQKNPTAFYLCASSKWTSGGRTDTQYFGPGTRLTVL.

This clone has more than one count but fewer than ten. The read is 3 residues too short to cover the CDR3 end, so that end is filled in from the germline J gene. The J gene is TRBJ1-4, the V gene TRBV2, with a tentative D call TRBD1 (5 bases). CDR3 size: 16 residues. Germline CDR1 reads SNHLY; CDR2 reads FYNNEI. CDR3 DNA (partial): TGTGCCAGCAGTGAAGGAGGGGAGACTGGGGCCAACGTA. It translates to CASSEGGETGANV. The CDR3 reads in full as CASSEGGETGANVLFF. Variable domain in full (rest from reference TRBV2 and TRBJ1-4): EPEVTQTPSHQVTQMGQEVILRCVPISNHLYFYWYRQILGQKVEFLVSFYNNEISEKSEIFDDQFSVERPDGSNFTLKIRSTKLEDSAMYFCASSEGGETGANVLFFGSGTQLSVL.